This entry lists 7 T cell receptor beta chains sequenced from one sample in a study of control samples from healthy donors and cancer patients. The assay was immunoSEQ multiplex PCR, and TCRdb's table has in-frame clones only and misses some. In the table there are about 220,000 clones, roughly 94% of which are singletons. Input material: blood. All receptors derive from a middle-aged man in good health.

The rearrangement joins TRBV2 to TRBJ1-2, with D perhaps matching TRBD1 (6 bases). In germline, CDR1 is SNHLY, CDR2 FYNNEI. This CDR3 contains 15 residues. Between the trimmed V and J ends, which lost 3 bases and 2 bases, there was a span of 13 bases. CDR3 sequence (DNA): TGTGCCAGCAGTGATTACCGAGGGACAAACTATGGCTACACCTTC. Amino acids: CASSDYRGTNYGYTF.

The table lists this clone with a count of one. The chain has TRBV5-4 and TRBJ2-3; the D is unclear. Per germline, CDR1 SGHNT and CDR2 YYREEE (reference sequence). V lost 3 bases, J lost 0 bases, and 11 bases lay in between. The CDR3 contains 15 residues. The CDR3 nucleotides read TGTGCCAGCAGCTGGCGCGTGGGGAGCACAGATACGCAGTATTTT. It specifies CASSWRVGSTDTQYF.

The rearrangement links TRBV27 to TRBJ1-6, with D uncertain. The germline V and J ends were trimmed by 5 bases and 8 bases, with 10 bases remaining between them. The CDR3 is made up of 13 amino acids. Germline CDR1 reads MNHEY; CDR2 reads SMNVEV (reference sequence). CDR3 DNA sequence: TGTGCCAGCAGTGGCCGACTTCATTCACCCCTCCACTTT. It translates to CASSGRLHSPLHF.

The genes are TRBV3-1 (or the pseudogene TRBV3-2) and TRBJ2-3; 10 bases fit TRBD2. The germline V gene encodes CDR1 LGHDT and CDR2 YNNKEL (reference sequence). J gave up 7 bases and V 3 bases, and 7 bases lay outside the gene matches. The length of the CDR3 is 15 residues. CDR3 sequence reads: CASSQVTAGGNTQYF. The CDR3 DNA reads TGTGCCAGCAGCCAGGTCACAGCGGGGGGGAATACGCAGTATTTT.

The CDR3 bases are TGTGCCAGCAGCGCGGGACTAGCGGGGGCGTACCGGGAGACCCAGTACTTC. It codes for CASSAGLAGAYRETQYF. V gene TRBV7-2 combines with J gene TRBJ2-5; 14 nucleotides match TRBD2. Trimming cost V 5 bases and J 5 bases; bases outside gene matches: 10. The CDR3 length is 17 residues. Germline values: CDR1 SGHTA, CDR2 FQGNSA.

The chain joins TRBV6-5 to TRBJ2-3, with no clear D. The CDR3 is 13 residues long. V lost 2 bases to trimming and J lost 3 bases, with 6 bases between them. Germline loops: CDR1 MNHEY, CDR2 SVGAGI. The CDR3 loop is CASSYLRTDTQYF. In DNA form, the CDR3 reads TGTGCCAGCAGTTACCTCCGGACAGATACGCAGTATTTT.

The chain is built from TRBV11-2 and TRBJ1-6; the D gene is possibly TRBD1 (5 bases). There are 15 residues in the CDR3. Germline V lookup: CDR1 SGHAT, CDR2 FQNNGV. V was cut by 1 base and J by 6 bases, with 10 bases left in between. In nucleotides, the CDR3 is TGTGCCAGCAGCTTAGGAGGACAAGCTAATTCACCCCTCCACTTT. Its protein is CASSLGGQANSPLHF.